This T cell receptor (beta chain) was sequenced in a study of PD-L1 blockade in urothelial cancer. Looking at the study overall: Every 3 weeks, patients received intravenous atezolizumab 1,200 mg, beginning 2014. Between 0 and 3 chemotherapy regimens preceded treatment for each patient.

This CDR3 is 16 amino acids long. Germline trimming cut 4 bases from V and 4 bases from J; bases unmatched to any gene: 12. Germline-derived CDR1 and CDR2 are SGHRS and YFSETQ. Study-wide results and caveats: At the 3-week point, tumor-associated blood clones expanded more in durable-benefit patients.

Patients' urothelial carcinoma was locally advanced or metastatic. On this clone: The antigen remains undetermined.

This table comes from immunoSEQ multiplex PCR, and its TCRdb copy is limited to in-frame clones, with some not included. The sample yields 20,000 to 25,000 clones, roughly 90% seen once. This TCR was sampled from a woman between 55 and 75 years old with urothelial cancer. Sequencing was performed on PBMCs, taken around atezolizumab (anti-PD-L1) treatment. This chain joins TRBV5-1 and TRBJ1-1; TRBD1 aligns across 8 bases. CDR3 coding DNA: TGCGCCAGCAGCCCCAACGGCAGGGGGCGGAGCACTGAAGCTTTCTTT. Translation gives CASSPNGRGRSTEAFF.